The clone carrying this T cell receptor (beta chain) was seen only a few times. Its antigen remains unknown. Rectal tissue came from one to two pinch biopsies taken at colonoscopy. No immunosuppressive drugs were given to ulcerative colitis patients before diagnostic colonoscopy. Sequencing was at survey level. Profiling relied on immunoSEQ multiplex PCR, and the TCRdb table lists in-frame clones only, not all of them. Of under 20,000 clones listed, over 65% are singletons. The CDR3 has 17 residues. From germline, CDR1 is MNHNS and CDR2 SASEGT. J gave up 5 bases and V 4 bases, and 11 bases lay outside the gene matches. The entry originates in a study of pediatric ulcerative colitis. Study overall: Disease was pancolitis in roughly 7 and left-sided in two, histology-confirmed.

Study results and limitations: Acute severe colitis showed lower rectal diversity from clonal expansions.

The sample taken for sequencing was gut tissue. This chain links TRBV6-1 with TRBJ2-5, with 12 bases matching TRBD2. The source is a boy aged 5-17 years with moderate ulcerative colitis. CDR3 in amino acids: CASSVLASGGAWETQYF. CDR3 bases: TGTGCCAGCAGTGTTTTGGCTAGCGGGGGGGCCTGGGAGACCCAGTACTTC.